This T cell receptor (beta chain) derives from a study of blood T cells in healthy people across ages. Study outcomes and limitations: Naive T cell percentage showed a strong correlation with TCR beta diversity.

The germline CDR1 and CDR2 sequences are SEHNR and FQNEAQ (reference sequence). V was clipped by 9 bases and J by 4 bases, with 13 bases between them. This CDR3 region has 12 residues. Each individual donor underwent a draw of approximately 9.8 milliliters of peripheral blood. This clonotype was seen a handful of times. Its antigen is still unknown. Combining a sample-barcoded 5' primer with a J-beta primer mix, a second PCR ran for roughly 7 to 11 cycles. TCRdb called the 5' RACE reads again in MiXCR, with one record for every CDR3 protein. The table has around 800,000 distinct CDR3 sequences, around half seen once.

Source material: blood. This TCR came from an elderly man in good health. V usage is TRBV7-9 and J usage is TRBJ2-7; D is unresolved. In nucleotides, the CDR3 is TGTGCCAGTACCCGAGACGGATACGAGCAGTACTTC. Residues: CASTRDGYEQYF. Combining the CDR3 with reference TRBV7-9 and TRBJ2-7 gives the whole variable domain DTGVSQNPRHKITKRGQNVTFRCDPISEHNRLYWYRQTLGQGPEFLTYFQNEAQLEKSRLLSDRFSAERPKGSFSTLEIQRTEQGDSAMYLCASTRDGYEQYFGPGTRLTVT.